The 21 T cell receptor beta chains reported below all come from one sample, sequenced in a study of beta chain features in type 1 diabetes. Expressed TCRB transcripts were sequenced, since all the RNA that had been isolated was reverse transcribed. Generated by immunoSEQ multiplex PCR, the TCRdb table keeps only in-frame clones and is missing some. The table includes 250,000 or so clones, about a fifth detected once. The study's findings and limits: Moderate yet significant TCRB CDR3 shortening was seen in Type 1 diabetes patients in all four CD4+ subsets.

These receptors have no known antigen. Sequencing was performed on naive CD4+ T cells from blood. The receptor set was obtained from a woman aged 40 to 50 with type 1 diabetes.

The chain links TRBV28 to TRBJ1-1, with 9 bases identical to TRBD1. Looked up from germline, CDR1 is MDHEN and CDR2 is SYDVKM. The junction had 2 bases not matched to a gene; V was cut back by 6 bases and J by 3 bases. The CDR3 covers 13 residues. CDR3 sequence (DNA): TGTGCCAGCAGGGACAGGGGTCACACTGAAGCTTTCTTT. This translates into CASRDRGHTEAFF.

The V call is TRBV11-2, the J call TRBJ2-2; TRBD2 aligns across 7 bases. The CDR3 covers 13 residues. Germline CDR1 reads SGHAT; CDR2 reads FQNNGV. The V gene end was trimmed by 7 bases and the J gene end by 4 bases; junction bases not matched to a gene: 3. CDR3 nucleotide sequence: TGTGCCAGCATCCGCGGGGGCACCGGGGAGCTGTTTTTT. Its protein product is CASIRGGTGELFF.

As to this clone: Other DNA sequences in this sample translate to the same CDR3. The rearrangement joins TRBV18 to TRBJ1-5; D may be TRBD1 (6 bases). The ends were cut back, 2 bases at V and 4 bases at J, with 9 bases in the middle. CDR1 and CDR2 from the germline V gene are KGHSH and LQKENI. This CDR3 is 14 amino acids long. The CDR3 DNA is TGTGCCAGCTCACCAGAGACAGGAAATCAGCCCCAGCATTTT. This gives the protein CASSPETGNQPQHF.

This clone was seen a few times. This chain links TRBV2 with TRBJ1-2; tentative D call: TRBD1 (6 bases). CDR3 length: 12 amino acids. Germline V gene sequence: CDR1 SNHLY, CDR2 FYNNEI. Trimming shortened V by 10 bases and J by 8 bases, and 17 bases separated the two germline ends. The CDR3 region has the DNA TGTGCCAACGATATACAGGGTGGCGGCTACACCTTC. It is translated as CANDIQGGGYTF. Based on the CDR3 plus reference TRBV2 and TRBJ1-2, the full variable domain is EPEVTQTPSHQVTQMGQEVILRCVPISNHLYFYWYRQILGQKVEFLVSFYNNEISEKSEIFDDQFSVERPDGSNFTLKIRSTKLEDSAMYFCANDIQGGGYTFGSGTRLTVV.

This clone was detected only a few times. The V and J genes are TRBV18 and TRBJ2-1; D may be TRBD2 (5 bases). The ends were cut back, 3 bases at V and 0 bases at J, with 12 bases in the middle. The CDR3 has 16 amino acids. Germline values: CDR1 KGHSH, CDR2 LQKENI. The CDR3 is CASSPQRQSSYNEQFF. CDR3 nucleotides: TGTGCCAGCTCACCCCAGCGGCAGAGCTCCTACAATGAGCAGTTCTTC.

The table lists this clone with a few counts. The V gene is TRBV29-1, the J gene TRBJ2-3; no firm D call. Trimming pared 7 bases from V and 1 base from J, leaving 3 bases between. CDR1 SQVTM and CDR2 ANQGSEA come from the germline V gene. The CDR3 has 10 residues. In DNA form, the CDR3 reads TGCAGCGGCGGCACAGATACGCAGTATTTT. Its protein is CSGGTDTQYF.

This clone was seen only a few times. The chain combines TRBV28 with TRBJ2-2; 7 bases match TRBD2. The CDR3 length is 13 residues. V trimming: 10 bases; J trimming: 2 bases; junction bases outside the gene matches: 4. Germline CDR1 is MDHEN and CDR2 is SYDVKM. CDR3 nucleotide sequence: TGTGCCACGGGGGAGGGAAACACCGGGGAGCTGTTTTTT. The encoded protein is CATGEGNTGELFF.

This clone came up a few times. The CDR3 DNA follows: TGTGCCAGCAGTTTCCGAGTTCCCCTCTCCTACGAGCAGTACTTC. Its translation: CASSFRVPLSYEQYF. The chain is built from TRBV27 and TRBJ2-7; D ambiguous. The CDR3 runs 15 residues. With 3 bases removed from V and 0 bases from J, the gap between germline ends came to 12 bases. Germline CDR1 MNHEY, CDR2 SMNVEV (reference sequence).

CDR3 loop: CASSPEGTQYF. The CDR3 DNA reads as TGTGCCAGCTCACCAGAGGGGACCCAGTACTTC. The rearrangement links TRBV18 to TRBJ2-5; tentative D call: TRBD2 (5 bases). CDR1 KGHSH and CDR2 LQKENI come from the germline V gene. There are 11 residues in the CDR3. Trimming removed 2 bases from V and 7 bases from J, with 5 bases in between.

This clone appeared a few times. The V gene is TRBV28, the J gene TRBJ2-4; no definite D call. V was cut by 3 bases and J by 3 bases, with 9 bases left in between. Germline V gene sequence: CDR1 MDHEN, CDR2 SYDVKM. The CDR3 covers 14 residues. The CDR3 protein is CASSFPGNKNIQYF. The CDR3, as DNA: TGTGCCAGCAGTTTCCCAGGAAACAAAAACATTCAGTACTTC.

This clone was counted only a few times. J is TRBJ1-5 and V is TRBV7-9; D gene uncertain. CDR3 length equals 12 residues. CDR1 and CDR2 from the germline V gene are SEHNR and FQNEAQ (reference sequence). The V gene lost 1 base and the J gene lost 7 bases, with 5 bases spanning the gap. CDR3 coding DNA: TGTGCCAGCAGCTTAGACGGGCAGCCCCAGCATTTT. Translated: CASSLDGQPQHF.

This clone showed up just once. This CDR3 is CASSLRYGYTF. The CDR3 DNA follows: TGTGCCAGCAGCCTCCGCTATGGCTACACCTTC. The chain couples TRBV6-6 to TRBJ1-2; D uncertain. Germline-derived CDR1 and CDR2 are MNHNY and SVGAGI (reference sequence). The CDR3 runs to 11 residues. Trimming removed 6 bases from V and 4 bases from J, with 6 bases in between.

About this clone: The junction does not match germline at one end; this may be a read error. The chain has TRBV4-3 and TRBJ2-2; D not resolved. The CDR3 is made up of 13 amino acids. Germline values: CDR1 LGHNA, CDR2 YSLEER. CDR3 region: CASSQVNSGELFF. CDR3 DNA sequence: TGCGCCAGCAGCCAAGTGAACTCCGGGGAGCTGTTTTTT.

This clone was observed a single time. CDR3 sequence: CASSLKSASGVRAGTDTQYF. The CDR3 DNA is TGTGCCAGCAGTTTAAAGTCGGCTAGCGGGGTCCGCGCTGGTACAGATACGCAGTATTTT. V and J are TRBV27 and TRBJ2-3; 9 positions match TRBD2. The germline V gene has CDR1 MNHEY and CDR2 SMNVEV (reference sequence). After removal of 2 bases from V and 3 bases from J, the junction contained 18 bases not matched to a gene. The CDR3 loop spans 20 amino acids.

This chain links TRBV7-2 with TRBJ2-7; maybe TRBD2 (5 bases). Germline loops: CDR1 SGHTA, CDR2 FQGNSA. V was cut by 4 bases and J by 1 base, with 11 bases left in between. This CDR3 region has 14 residues. The DNA of the CDR3 is TGTGCCAGCAGCTGGACTCTCTCTTCCTACGAGCAGTACTTC. Protein: CASSWTLSSYEQYF.

V is TRBV5-6 and J is TRBJ1-1, with D possibly TRBD1 on 6 matching bases. Per the germline V gene, CDR1 is SGHDT and CDR2 is YYEEEE. The V end lost 5 bases, the J end lost 0 bases, and 11 bases lay between the germline ends. The CDR3 covers 14 residues. The CDR3 coding sequence is TGTGCCAGCAGGGGGGGGGCATTGAACACTGAAGCTTTCTTT. Protein sequence: CASRGGALNTEAFF.

This clone was counted a few times. This chain uses TRBV28 with TRBJ2-7; TRBD2 is a possible D gene (6 bases). The CDR3 is 15 residues long. The V end was cut by 5 bases, the J end by 4 bases, with 18 bases between. The V gene's germline CDR1 is MDHEN and CDR2 SYDVKM. The CDR3 sequence: CASSPSEEGRYEQYF. The CDR3 DNA is TGTGCCAGCAGTCCCTCGGAGGAGGGGAGATACGAGCAGTACTTC.

The genes are TRBV28 and TRBJ1-2; D uncertain. Trimming removed 1 base at V and 3 bases at J, with 9 bases between. The CDR3 is 14 residues long. CDR1 and CDR2 from the germline V gene are MDHEN and SYDVKM. The CDR3 here is CASSLYGYDYGYTF. The CDR3, as DNA: TGTGCCAGCAGTTTATACGGGTACGACTATGGCTACACCTTC.

The chain is built from TRBV9 and TRBJ2-3; 13 bases line up with TRBD2. This CDR3 contains 16 residues. Looked up from germline, CDR1 is SGDLS and CDR2 is YYNGEE. J was trimmed by 4 bases and V by 3 bases; bases with no gene match: 5. The CDR3 DNA reads as TGTGCCAGCAGCGGCCGGACTAGCGGGAGTGCAGATACGCAGTATTTT. As protein: CASSGRTSGSADTQYF.

The chain employs TRBV15 and TRBJ1-2, with 7 bases that match TRBD1. Germline CDR1 reads LNHNV; CDR2 reads YYDKDF (reference sequence). The ends lost 0 bases at V and 4 bases at J; junction bases unmatched: 5. The CDR3 covers 15 residues. This CDR3 reads CATSRDDREPYGYTF. The CDR3 DNA reads TGTGCCACCAGCAGAGATGACAGGGAACCCTATGGCTACACCTTC.

In this sample, this clone turned up a few times. Within the sample, other DNA sequences also encode this same CDR3. The chain uses TRBV7-3 and TRBJ2-1, with 12 bases that match TRBD2. Germline V gene lookup returns CDR1 SGHTA and CDR2 FQGTGA. The CDR3 has 15 residues. The V gene end was trimmed by 3 bases and the J gene end by 4 bases; junction bases not matched to a gene: 1. The CDR3 sequence: CASSLGLAGYNEQFF. The CDR3 region has the DNA TGTGCCAGCAGCTTGGGACTAGCGGGTTACAATGAGCAGTTCTTC. Filled out from reference TRBV7-3 and TRBJ2-1, the complete variable domain reads GAGVSQTPSNKVTEKGKYVELRCDPISGHTALYWYRQSLGQGPEFLIYFQGTGAADDSGLPNDRFFAVRPEGSVSTLKIQRTERGDSAVYLCASSLGLAGYNEQFFGPGTRLTVL.